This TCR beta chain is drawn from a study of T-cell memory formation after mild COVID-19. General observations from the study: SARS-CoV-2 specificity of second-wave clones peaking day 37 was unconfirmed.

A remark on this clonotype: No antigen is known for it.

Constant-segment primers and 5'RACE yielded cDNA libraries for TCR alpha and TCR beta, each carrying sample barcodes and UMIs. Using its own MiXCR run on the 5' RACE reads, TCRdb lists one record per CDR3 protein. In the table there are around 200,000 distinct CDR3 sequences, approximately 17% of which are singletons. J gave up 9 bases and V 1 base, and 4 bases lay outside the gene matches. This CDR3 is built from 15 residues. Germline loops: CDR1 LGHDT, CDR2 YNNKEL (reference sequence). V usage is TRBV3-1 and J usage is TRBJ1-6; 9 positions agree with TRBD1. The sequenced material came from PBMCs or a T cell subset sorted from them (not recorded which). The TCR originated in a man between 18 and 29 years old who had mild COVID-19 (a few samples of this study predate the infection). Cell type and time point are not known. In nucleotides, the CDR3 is TGTGCCAGCAGCCAAGTGAGGGACAGGGTTTCACCCCTCCACTTT. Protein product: CASSQVRDRVSPLHF.